These T cell receptor beta chains were read from a single sample in a study of beta chain features in type 1 diabetes. Sequencing was performed with immunoSEQ multiplex PCR; in TCRdb, only in-frame clones are kept and a portion is missing. The sample holds hundreds of thousands of clones, over 13% seen once. The source material was naive CD4+ T cells from blood. These receptors were collected from a man aged 18 to 30 with type 1 diabetes. Both conserved end residues are part of each CDR3. D genes are given only for firm matches. The size field is filled for only some rows; it gives once, few, many or a size class.

v_gene: TRBV7-9; d_gene: .; j_gene: TRBJ2-7; abundance: .; CDR3aa: CASSPPSYEQYF; CDR3nt: TGTGCCAGCAGCCCTCCCTCCTACGAGCAGTACTTC
v_gene: TRBV11-1; d_gene: TRBD1; j_gene: TRBJ1-1; abundance: .; CDR3aa: CASSLDRAKGGNTEAFF; CDR3nt: TGTGCCAGCAGCCTTGACAGGGCGAAGGGTGGGAACACTGAAGCTTTCTTT
v_gene: TRBV9; d_gene: .; j_gene: TRBJ2-1; abundance: few; CDR3aa: CASSTSPALNDEQFF; CDR3nt: TGTGCCAGCAGCACATCCCCTGCCCTGAACGATGAGCAGTTCTTC
v_gene: TRBV29-1; d_gene: TRBD2; j_gene: TRBJ2-1; abundance: few; CDR3aa: CSVEELAGARNEQFF; CDR3nt: TGCAGCGTTGAAGAGCTAGCGGGGGCGCGTAATGAGCAGTTCTTC
v_gene: TRBV4-3; d_gene: .; j_gene: TRBJ1-2; abundance: .; CDR3aa: CASSQDLDIEGGYTF; CDR3nt: TGCGCCAGCAGCCAAGATCTCGACATCGAGGGTGGCTACACCTTC
v_gene: TRBV5-1; d_gene: TRBD2; j_gene: TRBJ2-3; abundance: .; CDR3aa: CASSLGTSGTDTQYF; CDR3nt: TGCGCCAGCAGCTTGGGGACTAGCGGCACAGATACGCAGTATTTT
v_gene: TRBV7-9; d_gene: TRBD2; j_gene: TRBJ2-1; abundance: .; CDR3aa: CASSGGTSGPYNEQFF; CDR3nt: TGTGCCAGCAGCGGGGGGACTAGCGGGCCCTACAATGAGCAGTTCTTC
v_gene: TRBV28; d_gene: TRBD2; j_gene: TRBJ2-3; abundance: .; CDR3aa: CASSLQRGGADTQYF; CDR3nt: TGTGCCAGCAGTTTACAGCGGGGGGGCGCAGATACGCAGTATTTT
v_gene: TRBV28; d_gene: TRBD1; j_gene: TRBJ2-7; abundance: .; CDR3aa: CASNRVAGQGYYEQYF; CDR3nt: TGTGCCAGCAACCGAGTGGCAGGACAGGGGTACTACGAGCAGTACTTC
v_gene: TRBV7-2; d_gene: .; j_gene: TRBJ2-7; abundance: .; CDR3aa: CASSLSFLGNEQYF; CDR3nt: TGTGCCAGCAGCTTATCTTTTTTGGGGAACGAGCAGTACTTC
v_gene: TRBV18; d_gene: .; j_gene: TRBJ2-3; abundance: .; CDR3aa: CASSGSTGVTDTQYF; CDR3nt: TGTGCCAGCTCAGGATCGACCGGGGTAACAGATACGCAGTATTTT